A single T cell receptor beta chain is shown here with its context. Antigen unknown. The sample is drawn from a study of cytomegalovirus exposure and HLA in healthy donors. Study-level results: What a later analysis showed was that several of the most significant clusters appeared linked to common viral pathogens.

Use of 60 Vbeta and 13 Jbeta primers characterized the PCR. Repertoires were generated with immunoSEQ multiplex PCR, while TCRdb's copy carries only in-frame clones and drops some. The data contain roughly 140,000 clones, 82% of them singletons. Losses at the gene ends were 4 bases for V and 3 bases for J; bases not matched to a gene: 9. This CDR3 has 18 residues. Germline-derived CDR1 and CDR2 are SGHVS and FQNEAQ. The sequence derives from a young man in good health and CMV-seropositive. The gene calls are TRBV7-8 and TRBJ2-2; 12 nucleotides line up with TRBD2. The sample was PBMCs. CDR3 residues: CASSYRRLAGEYTGELFF. In DNA form, the CDR3 reads TGTGCCAGCAGCTACCGCCGACTAGCGGGGGAGTACACCGGGGAGCTGTTTTTT.